One and the same sample provided the 22 T cell receptor beta chains below, sequenced in a study of T cell repertoires in cytomegalovirus infection. Their antigens are not known. Using its own MiXCR run on the reads, TCRdb lists one record per CDR3 protein. The sample has about 130,000 distinct CDR3 sequences, roughly a quarter seen once. Sequencing used PBMCs, sequenced either directly or after in vitro stimulation (not recorded which). Receptor source: a human donor in good health (CMV status not recorded). Some clones in this sample may be carry-over from other donors' samples.

Notes on this clonotype: Given the absence of the conserved phenylalanine or tryptophan at the CDR3 end, a read error is likely. The CDR3 spells CSVWGAPDSNYGYTV. The CDR3 DNA sequence: TGCAGCGTTTGGGGGGCGCCCGACTCGAACTATGGCTACACCGTC. The rearrangement uses TRBV29-1 and TRBJ1-2, with D perhaps TRBD1 (6 bases). The CDR3 length is 15 residues. The germline V gene encodes CDR1 SQVTM and CDR2 ANQGSEA. With 5 bases removed from V and 2 bases from J, the gap between germline ends came to 18 bases.

The chain employs TRBV12-3 or TRBV12-4 and TRBJ1-5; D perhaps matches TRBD1 (5 bases). There are 15 residues in the CDR3. The V gene lost 2 bases and the J gene lost 5 bases, with 13 bases spanning the gap. The CDR3 is CASSLFGGAHQPQHF. CDR3 coding DNA: TGTGCCAGCAGTTTATTTGGAGGGGCCCATCAGCCCCAGCATTTT.

The chain uses TRBV28 and TRBJ2-7; D remains unclear. The CDR3 has 14 amino acids. The germline V gene has CDR1 MDHEN and CDR2 SYDVKM. Between the trimmed V and J ends, which lost 3 bases and 4 bases, there was a span of 13 bases. The CDR3 DNA reads as TGTGCCAGCAGTTTTCCACGGAGAGGATACGAGCAGTACTTC. Translating gives CASSFPRRGYEQYF.

V gene TRBV6-2 or TRBV6-3 combines with J gene TRBJ1-4; 9 bases match TRBD1. Germline CDR1 reads MNHEY; CDR2 reads SVGEGT. The CDR3 consists of 16 residues. The V gene end was trimmed by 5 bases and the J gene end by 1 base; junction bases not matched to a gene: 5. CDR3 protein: CASSVGTGRTNEKLFF. CDR3 in DNA: TGTGCCAGCAGTGTCGGGACAGGGAGAACTAATGAAAAACTGTTTTTT.

J is TRBJ2-3 and V is TRBV27, with TRBD1 as a possible D gene (5 bases). Germline CDR1 reads MNHEY; CDR2 reads SMNVEV (reference sequence). The CDR3 is 17 amino acids. Trimming left V 0 bases short and J 2 bases short, with 15 bases between. CDR3 bases: TGTGCCAGCAGTTTATCGGTAGTAGGCAGGGACACAGATACGCAGTATTTT. Translated: CASSLSVVGRDTDTQYF.

This CDR3 reads CASGADRGTYSNTGELFF. In DNA, the CDR3 is TGTGCTAGTGGTGCGGACAGGGGGACGTATTCGAACACCGGGGAGCTGTTTTTT. V is TRBV12-5 and J is TRBJ2-2; the match to TRBD1 covers 10 bases. The germline V gene encodes CDR1 LGHNT and CDR2 FRNRAP. The CDR3 is made up of 18 amino acids. J gave up 0 bases and V 5 bases, and 9 bases lay outside the gene matches.

This clonotype was observed many times. This chain uses TRBV7-2 with TRBJ2-1, with a tentative D call TRBD1 (5 bases). The V and J ends lost 2 bases and 8 bases respectively, with 13 bases between them. The CDR3 extends over 14 amino acids. Germline V CDR1 and CDR2: SGHTA, FQGNSA. The CDR3 spells CASSLCSRVDEQFF. Written as DNA, the CDR3 is TGTGCCAGCAGCTTATGTAGCAGGGTCGATGAGCAGTTCTTC.

This clonotype turned up a few times. This chain joins TRBV29-1 and TRBJ2-3; D not certain. V dropped 2 bases and J dropped 1 base, with 10 bases sitting between them. The length of the CDR3 is 14 residues. The germline V gene has CDR1 SQVTM and CDR2 ANQGSEA. The CDR3 DNA is TGCAGCGTTGAACTGCGGAAGGGCACAGATACGCAGTATTTT. The encoded protein is CSVELRKGTDTQYF.

CDR3: CASRSNGGAEQFF. CDR3 DNA: TGTGCCAGCAGGTCGAACGGGGGTGCTGAGCAGTTCTTC. J is TRBJ2-1 and V is TRBV28; possible D gene TRBD2, 6 bases. CDR1 is MDHEN and CDR2 is SYDVKM in the germline V gene. The CDR3 is 13 amino acids. V was shortened by 6 bases and J by 9 bases, with 15 bases between the two germline ends.

Ten or more counts support this clonotype. The chain is built from TRBV7-2 and TRBJ2-2, with D unresolved. Between the trimmed V and J ends, which lost 3 bases and 4 bases, there was a span of 9 bases. The V gene's germline CDR1 is SGHTA and CDR2 FQGNSA. CDR3 length: 14 residues. The CDR3: CASSFPRSTGELFF. DNA for the CDR3: TGTGCCAGCAGCTTCCCACGGAGCACCGGGGAGCTGTTTTTT. Full variable domain (rest looked up from reference TRBV7-2 and TRBJ2-2): GAGVSQSPSNKVTEKGKDVELRCDPISGHTALYWYRQSLGQGLEFLIYFQGNSAPDKSGLPSDRFSAERTGGSVSTLTIQRTQQEDSAVYLCASSFPRSTGELFFGEGSRLTVL.

The chain links TRBV6-6 to TRBJ2-7; 9 bases align to TRBD2. The CDR3 contains 16 residues. V trimming: 8 bases; J trimming: 4 bases; junction bases outside the gene matches: 15. Per the germline V gene, CDR1 is MNHNY and CDR2 is SVGAGI (reference sequence). CDR3 protein: CASGGGLAGQLYEQYF. The CDR3 nucleotides read TGTGCCAGCGGGGGGGGTCTAGCGGGACAACTTTACGAGCAGTACTTC.

This clonotype appeared a few times. The gene calls are TRBV20-1 and TRBJ2-3; 10 bases match TRBD2. Germline CDR1 DFQATT, CDR2 SNEGSKA (reference sequence). The CDR3 loop spans 15 amino acids. V shed 0 bases and J 5 bases; nucleotides not matched to a gene: 5. CDR3 loop: CSARESLAGVDTQYF. The CDR3 DNA sequence: TGCAGTGCTAGAGAATCCCTAGCGGGAGTAGATACGCAGTATTTT.

A remark on this clonotype: A read error may account for a junction end that differs from germline. J is TRBJ1-2 and V is TRBV30; no clear D. Germline V gives CDR1 GTSNPN, CDR2 SVGIG (reference sequence). The CDR3 sequence is 14 residues long. For the CDR3, the DNA is TGTGCCTGGTGTGTACTCCTAGGACTCGGTGGCTACACCTTC. Translating gives CAWCVLLGLGGYTF.

This clonotype was observed at least ten times. The CDR3 sequence is CASSSLSGNAGELFF. The CDR3 nucleotides are TGTGCCAGTAGTTCCCTCAGTGGTAACGCCGGGGAGCTGTTTTTT. The chain employs TRBV19 and TRBJ2-2, with D hard to call. Trimming took off 5 bases at V and 6 bases at J, with 16 bases between the two ends. Germline V gene lookup returns CDR1 LNHDA and CDR2 SQIVND (reference sequence). The CDR3 contains 15 residues. The variable domain in full, with the rest retrieved from reference TRBV19 and TRBJ2-2, is DGGITQSPKYLFRKEGQNVTLSCEQNLNHDAMYWYRQDPGQGLRLIYYSQIVNDFQKGDIAEGYSVSREKKESFPLTVTSAQKNPTAFYLCASSSLSGNAGELFFGEGSRLTVL.

The chain employs TRBV28 and TRBJ1-3; no definite D call. V lost 3 bases, J lost 0 bases, and 6 bases lay in between. Germline CDR1 is MDHEN and CDR2 is SYDVKM. The CDR3 length is 14 residues. CDR3 protein: CASSFRSSGNTIYF. The CDR3 nucleotides read TGTGCCAGCAGTTTTCGTAGCTCTGGAAACACCATATATTTT. Variable domain in full (rest from reference TRBV28 and TRBJ1-3): DVKVTQSSRYLVKRTGEKVFLECVQDMDHENMFWYRQDPGLGLRLIYFSYDVKMKEKGDIPEGYSVSREKKERFSLILESASTNQTSMYLCASSFRSSGNTIYFGEGSWLTVV.

The rearrangement uses TRBV7-2 and TRBJ1-2; 10 nucleotides match TRBD1. Germline values: CDR1 SGHTA, CDR2 FQGNSA. The J segment lost 4 bases and the V segment lost 4 bases, leaving 6 bases of the junction unmatched. CDR3 length: 15 residues. CDR3 sequence: CASSYLGTGAYGYTF. The CDR3, as DNA: TGTGCCAGCAGCTATCTAGGGACAGGGGCCTATGGCTACACCTTC.

This clonotype was picked up a small number of times. This rearrangement joins TRBV4-1 to TRBJ2-2; D not resolved. Trimming stripped 0 bases from V and 4 bases from J, with 6 bases between. Per the germline V gene, CDR1 is MGHRA and CDR2 is YSYEKL. The CDR3 is 14 amino acids. The CDR3 DNA reads as TGCGCCAGCAGCCAAGATCGGGTCACCGGGGAGCTGTTTTTT. Protein sequence: CASSQDRVTGELFF.

The chain couples TRBV28 to TRBJ1-1; D ambiguous. The germline gives CDR1 MDHEN, CDR2 SYDVKM. This CDR3 spans 13 amino acids. V lost 9 bases to trimming and J lost 0 bases, with 11 bases between them. CDR3 region: CASSGAMNTEAFF. In DNA form, the CDR3 reads TGTGCCAGTTCGGGAGCTATGAACACTGAAGCTTTCTTT.

The V gene is TRBV7-6, the J gene TRBJ1-1; D is uncertain. V gave up 5 bases and J gave up 0 bases, with 4 bases separating them. Germline CDR1 SGHVS, CDR2 FNYEAQ. CDR3 length equals 12 residues. In nucleotides, the CDR3 is TGTGCCAGCAGCCACATGAACACTGAAGCTTTCTTT. Encoded protein: CASSHMNTEAFF.

The CDR3 DNA reads as TGTGCTAGTGGTTTGGACTACCAGAACAATGAGCAGTTCTTC. It codes for CASGLDYQNNEQFF. The chain has TRBV12-5 and TRBJ2-1; no definite D call. Germline V gene data show CDR1 as LGHNT and CDR2 as FRNRAP. V lost 1 base, J lost 5 bases, and 9 bases lay in between. The CDR3 is made up of 14 amino acids.

This clonotype has ten or more counts. This chain joins TRBV5-6 and TRBJ2-5; 8 bases are a match to TRBD1. With V trimmed by 5 bases and J by 5 bases, 5 bases remained unmatched. The V gene's germline CDR1 is SGHDT and CDR2 YYEEEE. The CDR3 has 13 residues. The CDR3 DNA reads as TGTGCCAGCAGATGGACAGGGAGGGAGACCCAGTACTTC. It specifies CASRWTGRETQYF.

This sequence joins TRBV28 and TRBJ1-3, with D unclear. V was clipped by 8 bases and J by 1 base, with 12 bases between them. Looked up from germline, CDR1 is MDHEN and CDR2 is SYDVKM. The CDR3 runs 14 residues. This chain's CDR3 is CASSTPVSGNTIYF. The CDR3 coding sequence is TGTGCCAGCTCGACTCCGGTTTCTGGAAACACCATATATTTT.